This T cell receptor (beta chain) was recovered during a study of long-term antiretroviral therapy in people with HIV. V lost 2 bases and J lost 9; bases outside the gene matches: 8. CDR1 and CDR2 (germline): SGHRS, YFSETQ. This CDR3 spans 15 amino acids. This was the immunoSEQ v3.0 assay at survey level. Method: immunoSEQ multiplex PCR; TCRdb's copy keeps in-frame clones and lacks some. The data contain just over 15,000 clones, about 80% of them singletons. This chain connects TRBV5-1 to TRBJ2-1; 10 nucleotides match TRBD2. The TCR sequence derives from a man between 35 and 55 years old with HIV. The sample consisted of unsorted PBMCs, taken just before starting antiretroviral therapy. CDR3 sequence reads: CASSFSGGAIIEQFF. In nucleotides, the CDR3 is TGCGCCAGCAGCTTCAGCGGGGGGGCCATTATTGAGCAGTTCTTC.